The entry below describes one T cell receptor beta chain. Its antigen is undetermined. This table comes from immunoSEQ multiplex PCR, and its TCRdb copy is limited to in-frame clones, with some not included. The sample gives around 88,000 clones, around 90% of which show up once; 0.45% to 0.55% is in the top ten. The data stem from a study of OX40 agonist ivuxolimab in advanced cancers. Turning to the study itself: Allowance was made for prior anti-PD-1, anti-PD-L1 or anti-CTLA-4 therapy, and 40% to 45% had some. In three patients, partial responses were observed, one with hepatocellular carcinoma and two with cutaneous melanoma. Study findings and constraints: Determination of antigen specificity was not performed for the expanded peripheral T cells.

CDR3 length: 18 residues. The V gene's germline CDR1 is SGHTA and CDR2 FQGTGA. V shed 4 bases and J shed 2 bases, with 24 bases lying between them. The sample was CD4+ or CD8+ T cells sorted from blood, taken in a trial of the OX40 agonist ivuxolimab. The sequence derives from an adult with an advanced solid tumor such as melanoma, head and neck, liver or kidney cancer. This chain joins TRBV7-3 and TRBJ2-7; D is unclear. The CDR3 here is CASSSLLTDVGPAYEQYF. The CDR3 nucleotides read TGTGCCAGCAGCTCACTTCTCACAGATGTAGGACCTGCCTACGAGCAGTACTTC.